The 24 T cell receptor beta chains reported below all come from one sample, sequenced in a study of blood T cell repertoires in COVID-19. Using immunoSEQ multiplex PCR, the repertoire was profiled, and TCRdb retains in-frame clones only, with some absent. Of 100,000 to 150,000 clones listed, roughly 85% are singletons. Sequences were obtained from peripheral blood. The receptor source for this set is a man between 35 and 55 years old with acute or convalescent COVID-19.

For this clone: The identical CDR3 is also encoded by other nucleotide sequences in the sample. CDR3 sequence reads: CASSPTSAGELFF. The CDR3 region has the DNA TGTGCCAGCAGCCCGACTAGCGCAGGGGAGCTGTTTTTT. V and J are TRBV11-3 and TRBJ2-2; 8 nucleotides line up with TRBD2. Germline CDR1 and CDR2: SGHNT and YENEEA. There are 13 residues in the CDR3. Losses at the gene ends were 5 bases for V and 8 bases for J; bases not matched to a gene: 4. Drawing the rest from reference TRBV11-3 and TRBJ2-2, the complete variable domain is EAGVVQSPRYKIIEKKQPVAFWCNPISGHNTLYWYLQNLGQGPELLIRYENEEAVDDSQLPKDRFSAERLKGVDSTLKIQPAELGDSAVYLCASSPTSAGELFFGEGSRLTVL.

The chain carries TRBV4-2 and TRBJ1-6; TRBD1 is a possible D gene (5 bases). Trimming left V 0 bases short and J 0 bases short, with 6 bases between. Germline-derived CDR1 and CDR2 are LGHNA and YNFKEQ. This CDR3 is 16 amino acids long. In nucleotides, the CDR3 is TGTGCCAGCAGCCAAGAGGGGGGCTCCTATAATTCACCCCTCCACTTT. Translated, it gives CASSQEGGSYNSPLHF.

This clone has just a few counts. The V call is TRBV19, the J call TRBJ2-1; perhaps TRBD2 as D (5 bases). V was trimmed by 5 bases and J by 15 bases, leaving 11 bases between them. The CDR3 extends over 10 amino acids. Germline lookup yields CDR1 LNHDA and CDR2 SQIVND (reference sequence). CDR3 nucleotide sequence: TGTGCCAGTAGTCAACGGGCGGGGTTCTTC. It encodes CASSQRAGFF.

This clone was seen a few times. V usage is TRBV6-6 and J usage is TRBJ2-7; D call uncertain. Germline V gives CDR1 MNHNY, CDR2 SVGAGI (reference sequence). V was clipped by 7 bases and J by 0 bases, with 13 bases between them. The CDR3 consists of 14 residues. CDR3 bases: TGTGCCAGCACTACGGCGGCGAGCTCCTACGAGCAGTACTTC. Translated: CASTTAASSYEQYF.

This chain joins TRBV27 and TRBJ1-4; 7 bases fit TRBD1. V was pared by 9 bases and J by 3 bases, with 10 bases of the junction left unmatched. This CDR3 spans 15 amino acids. Germline CDR1 MNHEY, CDR2 SMNVEV (reference sequence). For the CDR3, the DNA is TGTGCCAGTAAGACGAGGGGGCTTTCTAATGAAAAACTGTTTTTT. It specifies CASKTRGLSNEKLFF.

This clone was counted once. The chain uses TRBV27 and TRBJ1-2; no clear D. Germline V gives CDR1 MNHEY, CDR2 SMNVEV (reference sequence). Deletions cut 4 bases from V and 8 bases from J, with 8 bases between. The CDR3 covers 11 residues. In DNA form, the CDR3 reads TGTGCCAGCAGTTCGGGAGTCGGCTACACCTTC. Translating it yields CASSSGVGYTF.

This clone was seen a single time. The chain employs TRBV7-9 and TRBJ1-3; no definite D call. CDR1 and CDR2 from the germline V gene are SEHNR and FQNEAQ (reference sequence). This CDR3 has 16 residues. With 3 bases removed from V and 0 bases from J, the gap between germline ends came to 12 bases. This CDR3 is CASSFNIPGSGNTIYF. The CDR3 DNA reads as TGTGCCAGCAGCTTCAACATCCCGGGCTCTGGAAACACCATATATTTT.

The chain is built from TRBV18 and TRBJ2-6; a weak D match, TRBD2 (6 bases). This CDR3 has 18 residues. CDR1 and CDR2 from the germline V gene are KGHSH and LQKENI. Trimming pared 3 bases from V and 4 bases from J, leaving 19 bases between. CDR3 coding DNA: TGTGCCAGCTCACCCCGGACGGGAGATCATAAGGGGGCCAACGTCCTGACTTTC. It translates to CASSPRTGDHKGANVLTF.

Only a few counts were recorded for this clone. This rearrangement joins TRBV27 to TRBJ1-5, with TRBD1 matching 9 bases. V was pared by 4 bases and J by 6 bases, with 7 bases of the junction left unmatched. Per germline, CDR1 MNHEY and CDR2 SMNVEV (reference sequence). CDR3 size: 15 residues. CDR3 sequence reads: CASSSGTGTSQPQHF. The DNA for the CDR3 is TGTGCCAGCAGTTCTGGGACAGGGACCTCTCAGCCCCAGCATTTT.

The J gene is TRBJ1-1, the V gene TRBV6-6; D is perhaps TRBD1 (6 bases). The V gene's germline CDR1 is MNHNY and CDR2 SVGAGI (reference sequence). V was shortened by 6 bases and J by 5 bases, with 10 bases between the two germline ends. The CDR3 contains 12 residues. CDR3 sequence reads: CASSRGRTEAFF. For the CDR3, the DNA is TGTGCCAGCAGCAGGGGAAGAACTGAAGCTTTCTTT.

This clone was seen more than once but under ten times. CDR3 DNA: TGCGCCAGCAGCCAAGGACAGGGTGAAGAGACCCAGTACTTC. Residues: CASSQGQGEETQYF. This rearrangement joins TRBV4-3 to TRBJ2-5, with 7 bases matching TRBD1. CDR3 length: 14 amino acids. CDR1 and CDR2 from the germline V gene are LGHNA and YSLEER. The V and J ends lost 1 base and 3 bases, in that order; junction bases with no gene match: 2.

This chain joins TRBV7-6 and TRBJ2-2; 7 positions match TRBD2. In germline, CDR1 is SGHVS, CDR2 FNYEAQ. The CDR3 sequence is 15 residues long. Unmatched junction bases numbered 11, after V lost 5 bases and J lost 8 bases. The CDR3 coding sequence is TGTGCCAGCAGCCAGGCGGGGCGGGAGTTGGGGGAGCTGTTTTTT. It specifies CASSQAGRELGELFF.

V and J are TRBV5-4 and TRBJ2-1, with TRBD2 as a possible D gene (5 bases). Germline assignment: CDR1 SGHNT and CDR2 YYREEE (reference sequence). The CDR3 is 17 amino acids. V was clipped by 6 bases and J by 3 bases, with 22 bases between them. The CDR3 reads CASTPGVGNGLYNEQFF. The CDR3 DNA is TGTGCCAGCACCCCCGGAGTGGGGAATGGACTCTACAATGAGCAGTTCTTC.

V and J are TRBV6-5 and TRBJ1-2; 10 nucleotides align to TRBD1. Germline V gene data show CDR1 as MNHEY and CDR2 as SVGAGI. V lost 4 bases to trimming and J lost 14 bases; unmatched junction nucleotides: 7. The CDR3 loop spans 12 amino acids. CDR3 sequence: CASSFSGQGPTF. CDR3 coding DNA: TGTGCCAGCAGTTTCTCGGGACAGGGGCCGACCTTC.

The rearrangement uses TRBV9 and TRBJ1-1; TRBD1 is a possible D gene (5 bases). CDR3 size: 15 residues. V lost 4 bases and J 0 bases, leaving 13 bases between the germline ends. CDR1 SGDLS and CDR2 YYNGEE come from the germline V gene. In nucleotides, the CDR3 is TGTGCCAGCAGCAGAGGAGGGGCCATGAACACTGAAGCTTTCTTT. This sequence encodes CASSRGGAMNTEAFF. The full variable domain, with the rest looked up from reference TRBV9 and TRBJ1-1, is DSGVTQTPKHLITATGQRVTLRCSPRSGDLSVYWYQQSLDQGLQFLIQYYNGEERAKGNILERFSAQQFPDLHSELNLSSLELGDSALYFCASSRGGAMNTEAFFGQGTRLTVV.

In DNA form, the CDR3 reads TGCGCCAGCAGCCAAGAGACAAGGGGGATACCCTACAATGAGCAGTTCTTC. Translation gives CASSQETRGIPYNEQFF. The chain recombines TRBV4-1 with TRBJ2-1, with D perhaps TRBD1 (6 bases). This CDR3 spans 17 amino acids. Germline V gene data show CDR1 as MGHRA and CDR2 as YSYEKL. V lost 0 bases, J lost 2 bases, and 14 bases lay in between.

The gene calls are TRBV11-3 and TRBJ2-7; D is perhaps TRBD2 (6 bases). Germline loops: CDR1 SGHNT, CDR2 YENEEA. V lost 5 bases to trimming and J lost 5 bases, with 19 bases between them. The CDR3 sequence is 15 residues long. CDR3 sequence (DNA): TGTGCCAGCAGCAATGGAGGGACCGGCCCTGACGAGCAGTACTTC. This translates into CASSNGGTGPDEQYF.

With respect to this clone: This specimen includes other DNA sequences encoding the same CDR3. CDR3 in amino acids: CASSLATGYGYTF. In DNA form, the CDR3 reads TGTGCCAGCAGCTTAGCCACAGGGTATGGCTACACCTTC. This chain joins TRBV7-2 and TRBJ1-2; D might be TRBD1 (6 bases). Trimming took off 0 bases at V and 5 bases at J, with 7 bases between the two ends. CDR1 is SGHTA, CDR2 FQGNSA, per germline. CDR3 size: 13 residues.

As for this clone: The sample has other DNA sequences that encode this CDR3 too. The chain combines TRBV6-4 with TRBJ2-1; 14 positions agree with TRBD2. Per germline, CDR1 MRHNA and CDR2 SNTAGT. The CDR3 totals 17 residues. The trim removed 2 bases at V and 7 bases at J, leaving 7 bases unmatched. The CDR3 DNA is TGTGCCAGCAGTGACACAGGACTAGCGGGAGGCTATAATGAGCAGTTCTTC. It is translated as CASSDTGLAGGYNEQFF.

This clone has just a few counts. V and J are TRBV11-3 and TRBJ2-1; TRBD2 matches at 7 bases. Germline V gives CDR1 SGHNT, CDR2 YENEEA. This CDR3 is 13 amino acids long. V shed 4 bases, J shed 8 bases, and the junction held 5 bases outside the gene matches. The CDR3: CASSSATSYEQFF. CDR3 DNA sequence: TGTGCCAGCAGCTCAGCGACTAGCTATGAGCAGTTCTTC.

The genes are TRBV29-1 and TRBJ1-1; 7 positions match TRBD1. CDR1 is SQVTM, CDR2 ANQGSEA, per germline. The length of the CDR3 is 12 residues. J gave up 8 bases and V 2 bases, and 5 bases lay outside the gene matches. CDR3 in amino acids: CSVEKGALEAFF. CDR3 coding DNA: TGCAGCGTTGAAAAGGGGGCGTTAGAAGCTTTCTTT.

The rearrangement uses TRBV29-1 and TRBJ2-3; 8 bases match TRBD1. CDR1 SQVTM and CDR2 ANQGSEA come from the germline V gene. CDR3 length: 14 amino acids. The trim removed 4 bases at V and 1 base at J, leaving 4 bases unmatched. CDR3 DNA: TGCAGCGTTGCAGGGGGCGCGGGCACAGATACGCAGTATTTT. It encodes CSVAGGAGTDTQYF.

The chain uses TRBV5-1 and TRBJ2-2; TRBD1 agrees at 11 bases. This CDR3 is built from 15 residues. CDR1 is SGHRS, CDR2 YFSETQ, per germline. V lost 5 bases to trimming and J lost 5 bases; unmatched junction nucleotides: 5. This CDR3 reads CASRGQGAMTGELFF. CDR3 sequence (DNA): TGCGCCAGCAGAGGACAGGGGGCTATGACCGGGGAGCTGTTTTTT.

This clone came up once. The V call is TRBV12-5, the J call TRBJ1-2; 10 bases fit TRBD1. CDR1 and CDR2 (germline): LGHNT, FRNRAP. This CDR3 is 16 amino acids long. Losses at the gene ends were 1 base for V and 0 bases for J; bases not matched to a gene: 2. CDR3 nucleotides: TGTGCTAGTGGTTTGGGACAGGGGGCAACTAACTATGGCTACACCTTC. Protein sequence: CASGLGQGATNYGYTF. Full variable domain (remainder filled in from reference TRBV12-5 and TRBJ1-2): DARVTQTPRHKVTEMGQEVTMRCQPILGHNTVFWYRQTMMQGLELLAYFRNRAPLDDSGMPKDRFSAEMPDATLATLKIQPSEPRDSAVYFCASGLGQGATNYGYTFGSGTRLTVV.